This T cell receptor beta chain comes out of a study of memory CD4+ T cells and cytomegalovirus serostatus (dated by TCRdb to the late 2010s). Regarding the complete study: The cohort included approximately 35 healthy adults from Belgium, of whom 9 were CMV seropositive and approximately 25 were CMV seronegative. CD4+ memory TCRbeta repertoires of a Belgian cohort with known cytomegalovirus serostatus were sequenced in order to replicate a published TCR-based CMV serostatus classifier. Summary of the overall study and its limitations: A median bootstrapped AUC of about 0.95 with a 95% CI of 0.76-1.00 was achieved on the Belgian cohort by the original-framework classifier. The results were interpreted as suggesting that the CMV-associated TCR signature is mostly present in the CD4+ memory repertoire. For CMV serostatus prediction, a median bootstrapped AUC of about 0.95 was reached with the original framework, and a median bootstrapped AUC of approximately 0.92 was reached with a US-trained random forest. Of fewer than 200 previously reported CMV-associated TCRbeta sequences, approximately 70 appeared in the CD4+ memory repertoires, each in one to five individuals. Unlike the original study, which covered naive and memory CD4+ and CD8+ populations, the Belgian study sequenced only CD4+CD45RO+ memory cells.

CDR1 and CDR2, looked up from the germline V gene (reference sequence), are GTSNPN and SVGIG. Trimming takes 3 bases from V and 3 bases from J, and the germline ends sit 6 bases apart. The CDR3 numbers 11 residues from cysteine through phenylalanine. The entry retains the CDR3 DNA only, 33 bases that are in frame from base 1. Notes on this clone: It has no known antigen specificity. Per-base quality was not reported, and no clone a single base away is much larger than it.

Single viable CD3+CD4+CD8-CD45RO+ cells were sorted as memory CD4+ T cells on a FACSAria II. To determine CMV serostatus, a Roche Elecsys assay was used that detects serum IgG against CMV pp150, pp28, p38 and p52. After the samples were thawed, total CD4+ T cells were enriched through positive selection using CD4 magnetic microbeads. The samples came from a different study that was designed specifically to examine the CD4+ T cell memory repertoire. Peripheral blood mononuclear cells were isolated and cryopreserved according to standard operating procedures, and serum was stored at -80 degrees C. Staining used CD3-PerCP (BW264/56), CD4-APC (RPA-T4), CD45RO-PE (UCHT1) and CD8-Pacific Orange (3B5) antibodies, with Sytox blue excluding non-viable cells. Genomic DNA was extracted from sorted cells with the Quick-DNA Microprep Kit. Amplification of TCRbeta DNA was done with the immunoSEQ hsTCRbeta kit, following the protocol from the manufacturer. An Illumina MiSeq instrument was used to sequence the TCRbeta libraries. As for the original processing: Removing out-of-frame sequences left some 2.4 million distinct TCRbeta sequences, an average of roughly 63,000 per individual. Each individual was scored using the number of about 180 previously reported CMV-associated TCRbeta sequences that the individual carried and the total number of productive distinct TCRbeta sequences. A beta-binomial model was reimplemented in Python, and scikit-learn random forests with default parameters were trained on US cohort data. On the Belgian cohort, classifier performance was reported as the median AUC, along with percentile confidence intervals, across 10,000 bootstrap iterations. TCRdb obtained this table from immuneACCESS and retained in-frame rearrangements with V and J assigned. These tables miss some clones; where compared with another copy, unresolved V genes account for less than half of the shortfall, and the remainder is unexplained. V and J calls and clone size are as listed in that table; D and trimming were resolved from the DNA. The sample table lists 45,000 to 60,000 clones, 78% of them with a count of one. 0.67% of the sample is held by the ten biggest clonotypes.

The chain is assembled from TRBV30 and TRBJ2-7; no D gene can be assigned with confidence. This receptor was identified in an adult in good health and CMV-seronegative. Sequences were obtained from memory CD4+ T cells from blood. The sequenced DNA: TGTGCCTGGAGACAGTTCTACGAGCAGTACTTC. Its protein is CAWRQFYEQYF.